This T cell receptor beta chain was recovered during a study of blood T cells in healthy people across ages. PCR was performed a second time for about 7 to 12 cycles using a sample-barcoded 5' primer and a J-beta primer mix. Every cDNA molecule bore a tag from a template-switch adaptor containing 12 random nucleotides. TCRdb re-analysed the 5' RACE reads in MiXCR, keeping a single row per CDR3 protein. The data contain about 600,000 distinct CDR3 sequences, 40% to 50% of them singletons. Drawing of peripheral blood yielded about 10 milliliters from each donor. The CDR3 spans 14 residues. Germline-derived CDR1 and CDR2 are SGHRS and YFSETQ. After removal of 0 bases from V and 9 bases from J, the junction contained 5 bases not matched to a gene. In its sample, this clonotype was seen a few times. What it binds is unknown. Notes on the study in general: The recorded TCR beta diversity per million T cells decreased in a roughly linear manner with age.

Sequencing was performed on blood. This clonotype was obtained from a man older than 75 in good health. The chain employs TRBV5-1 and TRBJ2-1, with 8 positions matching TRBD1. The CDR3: CASSLDRGVGEQFF. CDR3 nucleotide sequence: TGCGCCAGCAGCTTGGACAGGGGGGTCGGTGAGCAGTTCTTC.